Below, one T cell receptor (beta chain) is given with its context. Antigen: not known. This record comes from a study of cytomegalovirus exposure and HLA in healthy donors. Study overall: Roughly 180 million T cells yielded more than 95 million unique TCR beta sequences, as an earlier analysis found.

Amplification used 60 Vbeta primers and 13 Jbeta primers. The repertoire was sequenced with immunoSEQ multiplex PCR; TCRdb's copy has only in-frame clones and lacks some. Counted here are 91,000 or so clones, around three quarters occurring once; the ten biggest clones make up roughly 5.4%. Study-level points and caveats: In a later analysis, CMV-associated beta chains were mostly HLA-associated, it appeared. Associated with cytomegalovirus, according to the listing, were 150 to 200 TCR beta chains. It is likely that the observed cluster of highly shared sequence variants was a sequencing artifact.

This CDR3 has 15 amino acids. Trimming removed 5 bases from V and 2 bases from J, with 10 bases in between. Germline CDR1 reads MNHEY; CDR2 reads SMNVEV (reference sequence). The chain employs TRBV27 and TRBJ2-6; D unclear. The source material was PBMCs. The TCR sequence derives from a young man in good health and CMV-seropositive. The CDR3 bases are TGTGCCAGCAGTCCACGGAGCCCTGGGGCCAACGTCCTGACTTTC. Protein sequence: CASSPRSPGANVLTF.